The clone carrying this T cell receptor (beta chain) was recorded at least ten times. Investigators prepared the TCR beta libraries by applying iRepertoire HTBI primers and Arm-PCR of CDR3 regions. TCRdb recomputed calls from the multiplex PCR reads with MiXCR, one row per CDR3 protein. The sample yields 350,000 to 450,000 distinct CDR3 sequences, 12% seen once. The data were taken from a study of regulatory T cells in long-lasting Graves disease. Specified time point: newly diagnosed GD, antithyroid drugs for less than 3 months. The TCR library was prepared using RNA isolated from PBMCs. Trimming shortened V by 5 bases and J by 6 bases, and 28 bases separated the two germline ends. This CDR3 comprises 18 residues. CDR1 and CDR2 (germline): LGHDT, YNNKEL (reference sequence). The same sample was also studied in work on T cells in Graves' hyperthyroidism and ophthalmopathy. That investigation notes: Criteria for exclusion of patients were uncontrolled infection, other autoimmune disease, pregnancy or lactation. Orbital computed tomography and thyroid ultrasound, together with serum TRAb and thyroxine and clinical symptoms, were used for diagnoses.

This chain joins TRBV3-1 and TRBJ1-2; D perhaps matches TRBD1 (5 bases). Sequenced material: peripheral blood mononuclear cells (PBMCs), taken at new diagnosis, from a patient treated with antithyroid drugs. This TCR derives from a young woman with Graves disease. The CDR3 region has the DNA TGTGCCAGCAGCTCCGGTTGGGGACTCCACCCAATAACTCATGGCTACACCTTC. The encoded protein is CASSSGWGLHPITHGYTF.